This TCR beta chain originates from a study of blood T cell repertoires in COVID-19. Study background: T cells, B-cell-depleted T cells, or PBMCs supplied cDNA or gDNA.

CDR1 and CDR2 from the germline V gene are MDHEN and SYDVKM. After removal of 5 bases from V and 3 bases from J, the junction contained 6 bases not matched to a gene. The CDR3 sequence is 14 residues long. Residents of about two dozen US areas, aged about 18 to 95 years, made up the participants. Here immunoSEQ multiplex PCR was the method, and the copy in TCRdb shows in-frame clones only, minus some. In the table there are hundreds of thousands of clones, 85% of which are singletons. The sample was PBMCs or T cells enriched from blood (not recorded which). This TCR was sampled from a woman aged 30 to 39 who had been exposed to COVID-19. The genes are TRBV28 and TRBJ2-7; 8 bases line up with TRBD2. The CDR3 DNA reads as TGTGCCAGCAGTCGGGGGGGTCCTAACTACGAGCAGTACTTC. Amino acids: CASSRGGPNYEQYF.